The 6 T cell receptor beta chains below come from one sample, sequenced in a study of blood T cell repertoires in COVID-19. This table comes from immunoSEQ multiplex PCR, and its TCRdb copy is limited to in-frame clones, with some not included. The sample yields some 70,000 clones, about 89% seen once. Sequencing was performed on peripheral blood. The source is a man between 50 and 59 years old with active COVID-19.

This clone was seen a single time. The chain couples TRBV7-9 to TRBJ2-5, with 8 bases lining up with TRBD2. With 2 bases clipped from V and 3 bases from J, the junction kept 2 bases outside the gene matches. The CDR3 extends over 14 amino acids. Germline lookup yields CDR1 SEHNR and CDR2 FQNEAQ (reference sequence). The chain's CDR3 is CASSLMTSEETQYF. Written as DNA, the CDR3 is TGTGCCAGCAGCTTAATGACTAGCGAAGAGACCCAGTACTTC. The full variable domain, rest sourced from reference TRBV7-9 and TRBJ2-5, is DTGVSQNPRHKITKRGQNVTFRCDPISEHNRLYWYRQTLGQGPEFLTYFQNEAQLEKSRLLSDRFSAERPKGSFSTLEIQRTEQGDSAMYLCASSLMTSEETQYFGPGTRLLVL.

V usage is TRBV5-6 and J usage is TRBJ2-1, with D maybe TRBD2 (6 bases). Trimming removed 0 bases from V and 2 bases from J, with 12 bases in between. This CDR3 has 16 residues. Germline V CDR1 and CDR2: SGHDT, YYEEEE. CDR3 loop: CASSLVGTFPYNEQFF. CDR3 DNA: TGTGCCAGCAGCTTGGTAGGGACTTTTCCCTACAATGAGCAGTTCTTC.

This chain's CDR3 is CASRQSYRPPETQYF. The CDR3 DNA sequence: TGTGCCAGCAGACAATCATACAGACCGCCGGAGACCCAGTACTTC. The chain joins TRBV6-5 to TRBJ2-5, with D hard to call. Trimming stripped 6 bases from V and 5 bases from J, with 19 bases between. The CDR3 length is 15 residues. CDR1 MNHEY and CDR2 SVGAGI come from the germline V gene.

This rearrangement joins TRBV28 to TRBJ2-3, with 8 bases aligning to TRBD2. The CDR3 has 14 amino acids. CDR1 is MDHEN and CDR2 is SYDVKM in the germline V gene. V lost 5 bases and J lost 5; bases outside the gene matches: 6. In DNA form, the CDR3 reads TGTGCCAGCAGTCCACGGAGCGGGGGAGATACGCAGTATTTT. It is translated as CASSPRSGGDTQYF.

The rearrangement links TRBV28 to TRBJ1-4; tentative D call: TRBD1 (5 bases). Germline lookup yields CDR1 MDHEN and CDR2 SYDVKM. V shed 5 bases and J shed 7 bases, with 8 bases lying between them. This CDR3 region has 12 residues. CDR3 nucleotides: TGTGCCAGCAGTCTTCAGGGTGAAAAACTGTTTTTT. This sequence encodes CASSLQGEKLFF.

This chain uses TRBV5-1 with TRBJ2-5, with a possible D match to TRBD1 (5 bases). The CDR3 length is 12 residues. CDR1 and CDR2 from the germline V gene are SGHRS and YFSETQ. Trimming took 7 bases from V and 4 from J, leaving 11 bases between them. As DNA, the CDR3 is TGCGCCAGCTATTGGACACTAGAGACCCAGTACTTC. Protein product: CASYWTLETQYF.